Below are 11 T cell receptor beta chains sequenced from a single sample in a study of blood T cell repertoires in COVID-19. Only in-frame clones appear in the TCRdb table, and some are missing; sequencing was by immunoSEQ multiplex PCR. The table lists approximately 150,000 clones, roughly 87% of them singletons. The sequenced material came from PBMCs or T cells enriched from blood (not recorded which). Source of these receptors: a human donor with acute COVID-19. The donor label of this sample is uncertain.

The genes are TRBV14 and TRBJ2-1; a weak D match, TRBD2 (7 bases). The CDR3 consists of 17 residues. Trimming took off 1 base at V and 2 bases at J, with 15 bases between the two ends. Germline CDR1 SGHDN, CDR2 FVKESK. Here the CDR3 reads CASSQGVGGGPYNEQFF. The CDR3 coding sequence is TGTGCCAGCAGCCAAGGTGTTGGGGGGGGGCCCTACAATGAGCAGTTCTTC. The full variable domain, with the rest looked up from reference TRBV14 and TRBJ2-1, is EAGVTQFPSHSVIEKGQTVTLRCDPISGHDNLYWYRRVMGKEIKFLLHFVKESKQDESGMPNNRFLAERTGGTYSTLKVQPAELEDSGVYFCASSQGVGGGPYNEQFFGPGTRLTVL.

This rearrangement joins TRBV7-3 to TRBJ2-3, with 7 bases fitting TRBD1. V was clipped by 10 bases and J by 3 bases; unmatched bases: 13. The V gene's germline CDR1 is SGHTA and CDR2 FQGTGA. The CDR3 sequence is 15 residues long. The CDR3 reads CAISPGTEGTDTQYF. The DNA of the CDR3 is TGTGCCATCTCTCCGGGGACAGAGGGAACAGATACGCAGTATTTT.

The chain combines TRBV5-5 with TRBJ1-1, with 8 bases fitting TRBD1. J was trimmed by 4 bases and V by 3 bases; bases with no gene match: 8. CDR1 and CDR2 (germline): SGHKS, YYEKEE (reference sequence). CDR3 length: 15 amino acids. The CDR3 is CASSSGSTGGTEAFF. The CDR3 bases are TGTGCCAGCAGCTCCGGATCCACAGGGGGCACTGAAGCTTTCTTT.

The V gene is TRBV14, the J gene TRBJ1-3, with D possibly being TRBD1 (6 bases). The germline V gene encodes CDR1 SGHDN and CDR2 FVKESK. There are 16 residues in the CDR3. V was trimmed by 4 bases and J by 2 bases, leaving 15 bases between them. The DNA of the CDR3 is TGTGCCAGCAGCCCCCTGGGACAAAGAACTGGAAACACCATATATTTT. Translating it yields CASSPLGQRTGNTIYF.

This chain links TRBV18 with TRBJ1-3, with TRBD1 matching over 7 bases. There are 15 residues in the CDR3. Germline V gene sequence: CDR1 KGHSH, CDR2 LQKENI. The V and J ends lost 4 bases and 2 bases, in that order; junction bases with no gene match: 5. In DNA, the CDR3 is TGTGCCAGCTCACTTGACAGGGCGCCTGGAAACACCATATATTTT. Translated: CASSLDRAPGNTIYF. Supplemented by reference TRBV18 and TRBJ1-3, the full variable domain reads NAGVMQNPRHLVRRRGQEARLRCSPMKGHSHVYWYRQLPEEGLKFMVYLQKENIIDESGMPKERFSAEFPKEGPSILRIQQVVRGDSAAYFCASSLDRAPGNTIYFGEGSWLTVV.

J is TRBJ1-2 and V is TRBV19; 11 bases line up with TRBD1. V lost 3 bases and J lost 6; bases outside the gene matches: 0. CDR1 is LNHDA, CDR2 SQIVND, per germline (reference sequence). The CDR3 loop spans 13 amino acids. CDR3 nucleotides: TGTGCCAGTAGTATGGGACAGGGGGATGGCTACACCTTC. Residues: CASSMGQGDGYTF.

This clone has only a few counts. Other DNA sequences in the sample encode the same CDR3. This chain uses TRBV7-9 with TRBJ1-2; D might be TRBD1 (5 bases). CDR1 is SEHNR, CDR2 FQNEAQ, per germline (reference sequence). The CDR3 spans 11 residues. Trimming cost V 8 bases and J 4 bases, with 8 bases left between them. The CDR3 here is CASGGGYGYTF. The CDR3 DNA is TGTGCCAGCGGGGGGGGCTATGGCTACACCTTC.

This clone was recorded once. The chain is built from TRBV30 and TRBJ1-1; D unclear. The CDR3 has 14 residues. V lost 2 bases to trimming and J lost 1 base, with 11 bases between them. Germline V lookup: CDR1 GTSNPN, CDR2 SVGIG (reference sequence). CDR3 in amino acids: CAWSLGLGNTEAFF. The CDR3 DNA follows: TGTGCCTGGAGTCTTGGGCTGGGGAACACTGAAGCTTTCTTT.

The CDR3 nucleotides read TGTGCCAGCAGCTCCAGACTAGCGGGACAAGGAAATGAGCAGTTCTTC. Protein product: CASSSRLAGQGNEQFF. The chain carries TRBV11-2 and TRBJ2-1, with TRBD2 matching over 11 bases. CDR1 SGHAT and CDR2 FQNNGV come from the germline V gene. V lost 4 bases, J lost 7 bases, and 9 bases stayed unmatched. This CDR3 is 16 amino acids long.

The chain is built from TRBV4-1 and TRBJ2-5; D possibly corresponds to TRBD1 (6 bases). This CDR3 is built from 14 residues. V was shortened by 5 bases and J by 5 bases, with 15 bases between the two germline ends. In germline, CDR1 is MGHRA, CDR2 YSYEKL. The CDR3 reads CASSLNRVKETQYF. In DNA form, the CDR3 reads TGCGCCAGCAGCTTAAACAGGGTGAAGGAGACCCAGTACTTC.

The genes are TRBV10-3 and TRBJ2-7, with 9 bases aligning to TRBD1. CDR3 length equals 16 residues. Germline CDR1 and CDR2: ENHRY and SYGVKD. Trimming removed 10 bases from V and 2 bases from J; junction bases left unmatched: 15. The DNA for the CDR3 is TGTGCCACCTGGGAGCCTGACAGGGGGGACGCCTACGAGCAGTACTTC. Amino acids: CATWEPDRGDAYEQYF.